This T cell receptor beta chain was sequenced in a study of shared clonotypes between healthy human individuals. Study-level background: The cohort had two women and a few men, ages 18 to 49.

Remarks on this clone: The target antigen is unknown.

V shed 0 bases and J 6 bases; nucleotides not matched to a gene: 6. This CDR3 has 18 amino acids. The germline CDR1 and CDR2 sequences are SGHNT and YYREEE (reference sequence). Study-wide findings and caveats: The expectation was that sequencing depth would affect clonotype sharing among donors.

The assay used deep level. About 28,000 T cell genomes, or 250 to 300 ng DNA, went into replicate PCRs of unsorted PBMC. Produced via immunoSEQ multiplex PCR; TCRdb's table is partial and in-frame only. The sample holds approximately 480,000 clones, about 79% seen once. The chain is built from TRBV5-4 and TRBJ2-1; 16 nucleotides line up with TRBD2. Material: PBMCs. This clonotype was sampled from a woman in her thirties or forties in good health. Some clones in this sample may be carry-over from other donors' samples. The CDR3 coding sequence is TGTGCCAGCAGCTTGGGAACCGGGACTAGCGGGAGGGCCAATGAGCAGTTCTTC. Translating it yields CASSLGTGTSGRANEQFF.